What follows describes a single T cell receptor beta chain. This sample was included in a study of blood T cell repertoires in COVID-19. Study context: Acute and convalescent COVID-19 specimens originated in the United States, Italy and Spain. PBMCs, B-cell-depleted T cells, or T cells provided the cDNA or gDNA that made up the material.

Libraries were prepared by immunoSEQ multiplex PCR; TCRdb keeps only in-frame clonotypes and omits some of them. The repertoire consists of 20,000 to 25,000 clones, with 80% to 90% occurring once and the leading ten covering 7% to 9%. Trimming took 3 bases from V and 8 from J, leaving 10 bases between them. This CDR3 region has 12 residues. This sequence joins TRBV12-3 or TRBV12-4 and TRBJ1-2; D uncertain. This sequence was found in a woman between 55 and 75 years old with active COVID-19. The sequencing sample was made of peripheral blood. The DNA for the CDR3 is TGTGCCAGCAGTTTTTTCGGCGGAGGCTACACCTTC. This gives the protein CASSFFGGGYTF.